This TCR beta chain was identified during a study of cytomegalovirus exposure and HLA in healthy donors. Overall study: Among the 300 to 500 genotyped donors, around 81% were placed in the Caucasian-associated ancestry cluster. Overall study findings and caveats: Researchers reported in a later analysis that a missense DCLRE1C variant was tied to TCR beta V- and J-gene trimming. Researchers reported from a later analysis that most CMV-associated TCR beta chains appeared HLA-restricted. Some V segments, including TRBV6-2 and TRBV6-3, were excluded as indistinguishable.

The study ran its PCR with 60 Vbeta and 13 Jbeta primers. Profiled with immunoSEQ multiplex PCR; TCRdb holds only in-frame clones, not every one. The table has approximately 140,000 clones, over 70% seen once. This clone was seen only once. Its antigen is undetermined. This CDR3 is 16 amino acids long. The germline gives CDR1 SGHDT, CDR2 YYEEEE. V trimming: 5 bases; J trimming: 9 bases; junction bases outside the gene matches: 17. The specimen was PBMCs. The sequence came from a male donor in good health and CMV-seronegative. The chain links TRBV5-6 to TRBJ2-1; 7 bases are shared with TRBD2. For the CDR3, the DNA is TGTGCCAGCAGTTCTTATAGCGGGTCGTCTGGTTTTGAGCAGTTCTTC. Its protein is CASSSYSGSSGFEQFF. Using reference TRBV5-6 and TRBJ2-1 for the parts outside the CDR3, the full variable domain is DAGVTQSPTHLIKTRGQQVTLRCSPKSGHDTVSWYQQALGQGPQFIFQYYEEEERQRGNFPDRFSGHQFPNYSSELNVNALLLGDSALYLCASSSYSGSSGFEQFFGPGTRLTVL.